This TCR beta chain was captured in a study of cytomegalovirus exposure and HLA in healthy donors. Overall study results and limits: HLA restriction was apparent for most CMV-associated TCR beta chains in a later analysis. In a later analysis, at a false discovery rate of 0.05, fewer than 20,000 TCR beta sequences matched HLA alleles. Some V segments, including TRBV6-2 and TRBV6-3, were excluded as indistinguishable.

Points on this clone: Its specificity is not known.

The PCR made use of 60 Vbeta and 13 Jbeta primers. This table comes from immunoSEQ multiplex PCR, and its TCRdb copy is limited to in-frame clones, with some not included. This sample has around 88,000 clones, with around four fifths found just once. Donors counted as nominally healthy when sampled, yet unrecorded immune exposures were likely. The CDR3 totals 15 residues. CDR1 and CDR2 from the germline V gene are LNHDA and SQIVND (reference sequence). The trim removed 6 bases at V and 2 bases at J, leaving 0 bases unmatched. This TCR came from a man aged 45 to 65 in good health and CMV-seropositive. The J gene is TRBJ2-2, the V gene TRBV19; TRBD2 agrees at 13 bases. The sample comprised PBMCs. This CDR3 reads CASRGLAGNTGELFF. The CDR3 DNA sequence: TGTGCCAGTAGGGGACTAGCGGGAAACACCGGGGAGCTGTTTTTT.